This is a list of T cell receptor beta chains from one sample in a study of blood T cell repertoires in COVID-19. Assay: immunoSEQ multiplex PCR; the TCRdb copy retains only in-frame clones and omits some. The sample carries 200,000 to 250,000 clones, approximately 84% recorded once. The sequencing sample was made of peripheral blood. The receptors here all came from a woman aged 25-40 years who had recovered from COVID-19. The CDR3 runs from the conserved cysteine through the conserved F or W. The D gene is left open where the match is weak. Clone size, where shown, is once, few, many, or a class for clones that have expanded.

17 | . | TRBJ2-2 | . | TRBV21-1 | CASSRSRQSANTGELFF | TGTGCCAGCAGCAGAAGTAGACAGTCCGCGAACACCGGGGAGCTGTTTTTT
16 | . | TRBJ1-6 | few | TRBV7-9 | CASSTQLGTYNSPLHF | TGTGCCAGCAGCACCCAACTCGGGACTTATAATTCACCCCTCCACTTT
15 | TRBD1 | TRBJ2-1 | . | TRBV24-1 | CATSATGTGHNEQFF | TGTGCCACCAGTGCAACCGGGACAGGCCACAATGAGCAGTTCTTC
14 | . | TRBJ1-2 | . | TRBV7-6 | CASSLGSFADGYTF | TGTGCCAGCAGCTTAGGCTCCTTCGCGGATGGCTACACCTTC
15 | . | TRBJ2-5 | . | TRBV7-9 | CASSSWGHGQETQYF | TGTGCCAGCAGCTCGTGGGGGCACGGCCAAGAGACCCAGTACTTC
16 | TRBD1 | TRBJ1-4 | . | TRBV7-2 | CASSQTGAATNEKLFF | TGTGCCAGCAGCCAAACAGGGGCGGCAACTAATGAAAAACTGTTTTTT
15 | TRBD1 | TRBJ1-5 | . | TRBV6-1 | CASSEGTGVNQPQHF | TGTGCCAGCAGTGAAGGAACAGGGGTCAATCAGCCCCAGCATTTT
15 | TRBD1 | TRBJ2-2 | . | TRBV27 | CASSSTGTGTGELFF | TGTGCCAGCAGTTCCACCGGGACAGGGACCGGGGAGCTGTTTTTT
15 | . | TRBJ1-4 | . | TRBV4-1 | CASSQDGGFNEKLFF | TGCGCCAGCAGCCAAGATGGGGGGTTTAATGAAAAACTGTTTTTT
15 | TRBD1 | TRBJ1-4 | once | TRBV5-4 | CASSLGQGAPEKLFF | TGTGCCAGCAGCTTGGGACAGGGGGCTCCTGAAAAACTGTTTTTT
14 | . | TRBJ2-3 | . | TRBV5-1 | CASRIAQVGDTQYF | TGCGCCAGCAGGATCGCACAGGTGGGGGATACGCAGTATTTT
15 | . | TRBJ1-1 | . | TRBV30 | CAWSPPDTLNTEAFF | TGTGCCTGGAGTCCGCCGGACACGTTGAACACTGAAGCTTTCTTT
15 | TRBD1 | TRBJ2-3 | . | TRBV7-3 | CASSLGQGITDTQYF | TGTGCCAGCAGCTTGGGACAGGGCATAACAGATACGCAGTATTTT
14 | . | TRBJ1-4 | few | TRBV9 | CASSVGGLDEKLFF | TGTGCCAGCAGCGTTGGAGGTCTTGATGAAAAACTGTTTTTT
12 | . | TRBJ1-3 | . | TRBV6-5 | CASRGQVNTIYF | TGTGCCAGCAGAGGCCAGGTGAACACCATATATTTT
13 | . | TRBJ1-1 | . | TRBV19 | CASSIYRNTEAFF | TGTGCCAGTAGTATCTACAGGAACACTGAAGCTTTCTTT
15 | . | TRBJ2-3 | . | TRBV14 | CASSPRLLTPDTQYF | TGTGCCAGCAGCCCCCGACTCCTGACCCCAGATACGCAGTATTTT
18 | TRBD1 | TRBJ1-2 | . | TRBV19 | CASSTQGQGAGPGYGYTF | TGTGCCAGTAGTACCCAGGGACAGGGGGCCGGGCCGGGCTATGGCTACACCTTC
16 | . | TRBJ1-2 | once | TRBV2 | CASRGVRDTLFYGYTF | TGTGCCAGCAGGGGCGTTAGGGACACCCTTTTCTATGGCTACACCTTC
16 | TRBD1 | TRBJ1-1 | . | TRBV2 | CASSPAPDRAPPEAFF | TGTGCCAGCAGTCCGGCCCCGGACAGGGCTCCACCTGAAGCTTTCTTT
13 | . | TRBJ2-1 | once | TRBV13 | CASSIGRINEQFF | TGTGCCAGCAGCATAGGGAGAATCAATGAGCAGTTCTTC
14 | . | TRBJ1-6 | . | TRBV25-1 | CASSQGPYNSPLHF | TGTGCCAGCAGCCAGGGTCCCTATAATTCACCCCTCCACTTT
15 | . | TRBJ2-7 | . | TRBV7-2 | CASSSPVGTAYEQYF | TGTGCCAGCAGCTCACCCGTTGGTACAGCCTACGAGCAGTACTTC
15 | TRBD2 | TRBJ2-1 | . | TRBV7-3 | CASSRGSGGAYEQFF | TGTGCCAGCAGCAGAGGGAGCGGGGGGGCCTATGAGCAGTTCTTC
11 | . | TRBJ1-1 | . | TRBV29-1 | CSVVDYTEAFF | TGCAGCGTGGTAGATTACACTGAAGCTTTCTTT
15 | . | TRBJ2-7 | . | TRBV21-1 | CATPEGGQGFDEQYF | TGTGCCACCCCGGAGGGAGGACAGGGGTTCGACGAGCAGTACTTC
15 | TRBD1 | TRBJ1-5 | . | TRBV5-1 | CASSLGDSLSQPQHF | TGCGCCAGCAGCTTAGGGGACAGTTTATCCCAGCCCCAGCATTTT
17 | TRBD1 | TRBJ2-7 | . | TRBV12-5 | CASGSLPGQGARGEQYF | TGTGCTAGTGGTTCCCTTCCGGGACAGGGGGCGCGAGGCGAGCAGTACTTC
16 | TRBD1 | TRBJ2-7 | . | TRBV6-5 | CASSYSLDRGFYEQYF | TGTGCCAGCAGTTACTCGTTGGACAGGGGATTTTACGAGCAGTACTTC
14 | . | TRBJ2-7 | . | TRBV29-1 | CSVEVAGLAYEQYF | TGCAGCGTTGAAGTGGCGGGACTGGCCTACGAGCAGTACTTC
18 | TRBD2 | TRBJ2-1 | once | TRBV12-5 | CASGIPRTSGGSDNEQFF | TGTGCTAGTGGCATCCCTCGGACTAGCGGGGGTTCCGACAATGAGCAGTTCTTC
14 | . | TRBJ2-3 | once | TRBV5-1 | CASKELTRGDTQYF | TGCGCCAGCAAAGAGCTGACGCGGGGAGATACGCAGTATTTT
18 | TRBD2 | TRBJ2-2 | . | TRBV19 | CASSRPVAGGPNTGELFF | TGTGCCAGTAGTAGACCAGTAGCGGGGGGACCTAACACCGGGGAGCTGTTTTTT
15 | . | TRBJ2-1 | . | TRBV19 | CASSIGGGGGHEQFF | TGTGCCAGTAGTATAGGCGGCGGCGGAGGGCATGAGCAGTTCTTC
14 | . | TRBJ1-2 | . | TRBV15 | CATSSVQANYGYTF | TGTGCCACCAGCAGTGTTCAGGCCAACTATGGCTACACCTTC
14 | TRBD2 | TRBJ2-5 | . | TRBV2 | CAITLAGSHETQYF | TGTGCCATCACCTTAGCGGGGAGTCACGAGACCCAGTACTTC
14 | . | TRBJ2-2 | . | TRBV9 | CASSALKNTGELFF | TGTGCCAGCAGCGCCTTAAAGAACACCGGGGAGCTGTTTTTT
14 | . | TRBJ1-2 | . | TRBV4-3 | CASSQDNRVGGYTF | TGCGCCAGCAGCCAAGATAACAGGGTGGGTGGCTACACCTTC
17 | TRBD1 | TRBJ2-1 | . | TRBV5-4 | CASSLGVGDSAYNEQFF | TGTGCCAGCAGCTTGGGGGTTGGGGACAGCGCCTACAATGAGCAGTTCTTC
15 | TRBD1 | TRBJ1-5 | . | TRBV6-5 | CASRFGQGYDQPQHF | TGTGCCAGCAGATTTGGACAGGGGTATGATCAGCCCCAGCATTTT
15 | TRBD1 | TRBJ2-5 | few | TRBV7-9 | CASSVGTVAQGTQYF | TGTGCCAGCAGCGTGGGGACAGTCGCCCAGGGGACCCAGTACTTC
15 | TRBD2 | TRBJ2-1 | . | TRBV2 | CASRYGTSGDNEQFF | TGTGCCAGCAGATATGGGACTAGCGGGGACAATGAGCAGTTCTTC
18 | TRBD2 | TRBJ2-1 | once | TRBV7-9 | CASSARGLAGGNYNEQFF | TGTGCCAGCAGCGCCCGCGGGCTAGCGGGGGGAAACTACAATGAGCAGTTCTTC
17 | . | TRBJ2-5 | . | TRBV12-5 | CASGLVIGQGRGETQYF | TGTGCTAGTGGTTTGGTAATCGGGCAGGGCCGGGGGGAGACCCAGTACTTC
17 | . | TRBJ2-7 | . | TRBV12-1 | CASSFHGGAYPSYEQYF | TGTGCCAGCAGCTTTCATGGTGGAGCCTATCCCTCCTACGAGCAGTACTTC
15 | TRBD1 | TRBJ1-3 | . | TRBV5-1 | CASSLEARGGNTIYF | TGCGCCAGCAGCTTGGAGGCCAGGGGGGGAAACACCATATATTTT
15 | . | TRBJ1-1 | . | TRBV12-5 | CASGLVPGLNTEAFF | TGTGCTAGTGGTTTGGTTCCGGGATTGAACACTGAAGCTTTCTTT
16 | TRBD2 | TRBJ2-1 | . | TRBV6-2/TRBV6-3 | CASSYSTSGAHNEQFF | TGTGCCAGCAGTTACTCCACTAGCGGGGCACACAATGAGCAGTTCTTC
13 | . | TRBJ2-7 | . | TRBV5-1 | CASSSNRVYEQYF | TGCGCCAGCAGCAGCAACAGGGTTTACGAGCAGTACTTC
14 | . | TRBJ1-6 | . | TRBV5-6 | CASSLGQGNPPLHF | TGTGCCAGCAGCTTGGGTCAGGGGAACCCACCCCTCCACTTT
16 | . | TRBJ1-1 | . | TRBV19 | CASRSKEAGRLTEAFF | TGTGCCAGTAGGTCAAAGGAAGCAGGGCGATTGACTGAAGCTTTCTTT